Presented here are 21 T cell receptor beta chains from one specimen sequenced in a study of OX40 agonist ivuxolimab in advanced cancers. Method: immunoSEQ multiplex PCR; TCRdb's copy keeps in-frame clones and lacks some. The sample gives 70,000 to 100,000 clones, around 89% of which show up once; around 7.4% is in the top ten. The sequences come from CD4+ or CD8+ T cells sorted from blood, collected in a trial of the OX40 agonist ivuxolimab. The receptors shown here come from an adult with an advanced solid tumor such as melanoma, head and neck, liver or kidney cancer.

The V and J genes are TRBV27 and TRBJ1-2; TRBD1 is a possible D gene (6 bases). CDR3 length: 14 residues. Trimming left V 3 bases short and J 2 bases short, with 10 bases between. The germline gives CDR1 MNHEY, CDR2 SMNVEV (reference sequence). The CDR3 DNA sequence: TGTGCCAGCAGTTTTGGGCAGGGGAACTATGGCTACACCTTC. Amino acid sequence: CASSFGQGNYGYTF.

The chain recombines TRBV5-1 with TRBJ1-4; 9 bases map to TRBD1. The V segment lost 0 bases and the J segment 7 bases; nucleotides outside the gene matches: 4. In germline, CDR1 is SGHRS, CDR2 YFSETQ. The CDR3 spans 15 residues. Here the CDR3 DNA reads TGCGCCAGCAGCTTGGACAGGGGGCTAGGTGAAAAACTGTTTTTT. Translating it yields CASSLDRGLGEKLFF. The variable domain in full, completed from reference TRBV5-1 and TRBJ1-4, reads KAGVTQTPRYLIKTRGQQVTLSCSPISGHRSVSWYQQTPGQGLQFLFEYFSETQRNKGNFPGRFSGRQFSNSRSEMNVSTLELGDSALYLCASSLDRGLGEKLFFGSGTQLSVL.

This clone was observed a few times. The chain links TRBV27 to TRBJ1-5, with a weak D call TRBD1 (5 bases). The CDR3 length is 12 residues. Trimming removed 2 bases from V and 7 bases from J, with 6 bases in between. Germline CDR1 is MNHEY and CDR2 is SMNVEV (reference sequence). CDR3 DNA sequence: TGTGCCAGCAGTTTAGCAGGGCAGCCCCAGCATTTT. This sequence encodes CASSLAGQPQHF.

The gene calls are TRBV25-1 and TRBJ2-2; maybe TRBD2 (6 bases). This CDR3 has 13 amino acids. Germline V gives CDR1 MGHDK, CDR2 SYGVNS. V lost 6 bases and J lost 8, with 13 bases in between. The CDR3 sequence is CASRADYAGELFF. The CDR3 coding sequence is TGTGCCAGCAGGGCGGACTACGCGGGGGAGCTGTTTTTT.

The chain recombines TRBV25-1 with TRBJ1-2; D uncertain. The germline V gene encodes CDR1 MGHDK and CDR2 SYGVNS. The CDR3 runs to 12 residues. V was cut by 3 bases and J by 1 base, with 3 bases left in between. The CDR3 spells CASSEDNYGYTF. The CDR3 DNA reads TGTGCCAGCAGTGAGGATAACTATGGCTACACCTTC.

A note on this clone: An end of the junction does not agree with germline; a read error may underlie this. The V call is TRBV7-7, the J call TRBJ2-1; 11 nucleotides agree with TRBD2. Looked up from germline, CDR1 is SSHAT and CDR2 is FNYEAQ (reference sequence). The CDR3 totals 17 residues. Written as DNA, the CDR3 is TGTGCTAGCAGCTTAGACCCGACTAGCGGGAATATCAATGAGCAGTTCTTC. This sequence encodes CASSLDPTSGNINEQFF.

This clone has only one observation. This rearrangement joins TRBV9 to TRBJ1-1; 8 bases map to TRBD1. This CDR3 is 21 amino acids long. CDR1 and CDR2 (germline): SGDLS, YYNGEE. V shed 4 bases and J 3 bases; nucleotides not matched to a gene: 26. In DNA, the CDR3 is TGTGCCAGCAGCCCTCACAGTCTGGAGTCGGAAGGACAGGGAACATACACTGAAGCTTTCTTT. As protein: CASSPHSLESEGQGTYTEAFF.

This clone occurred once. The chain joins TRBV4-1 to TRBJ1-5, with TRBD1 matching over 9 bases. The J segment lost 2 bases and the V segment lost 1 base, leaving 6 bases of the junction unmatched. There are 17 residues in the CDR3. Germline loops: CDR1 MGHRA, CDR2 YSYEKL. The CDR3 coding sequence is TGCGCCAGCAGCCAAGGCCCGGGACAGGGAGGCAATCAGCCCCAGCATTTT. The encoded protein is CASSQGPGQGGNQPQHF.

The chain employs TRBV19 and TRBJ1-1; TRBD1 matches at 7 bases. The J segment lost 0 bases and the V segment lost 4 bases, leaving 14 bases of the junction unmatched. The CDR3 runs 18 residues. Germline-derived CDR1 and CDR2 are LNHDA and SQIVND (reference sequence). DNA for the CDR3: TGTGCCAGTAGTACTCCCCCTCGGACAGGTTACATGAACACTGAAGCTTTCTTT. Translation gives CASSTPPRTGYMNTEAFF. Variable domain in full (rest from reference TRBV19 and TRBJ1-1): DGGITQSPKYLFRKEGQNVTLSCEQNLNHDAMYWYRQDPGQGLRLIYYSQIVNDFQKGDIAEGYSVSREKKESFPLTVTSAQKNPTAFYLCASSTPPRTGYMNTEAFFGQGTRLTVV.

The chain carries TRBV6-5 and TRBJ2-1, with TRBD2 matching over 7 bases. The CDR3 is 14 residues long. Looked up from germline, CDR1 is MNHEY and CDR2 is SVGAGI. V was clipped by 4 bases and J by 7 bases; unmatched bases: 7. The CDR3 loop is CASSSRGRENEQFF. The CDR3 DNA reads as TGTGCCAGCAGTTCGCGGGGGAGGGAGAATGAGCAGTTCTTC.

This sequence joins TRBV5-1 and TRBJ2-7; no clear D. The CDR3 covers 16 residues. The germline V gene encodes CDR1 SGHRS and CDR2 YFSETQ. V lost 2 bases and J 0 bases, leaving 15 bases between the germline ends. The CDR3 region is CASSFTPAPSSYEQYF. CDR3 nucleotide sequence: TGCGCCAGCAGCTTTACCCCAGCTCCGAGCTCCTACGAGCAGTACTTC. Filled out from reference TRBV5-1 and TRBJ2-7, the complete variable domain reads KAGVTQTPRYLIKTRGQQVTLSCSPISGHRSVSWYQQTPGQGLQFLFEYFSETQRNKGNFPGRFSGRQFSNSRSEMNVSTLELGDSALYLCASSFTPAPSSYEQYFGPGTRLTVT.

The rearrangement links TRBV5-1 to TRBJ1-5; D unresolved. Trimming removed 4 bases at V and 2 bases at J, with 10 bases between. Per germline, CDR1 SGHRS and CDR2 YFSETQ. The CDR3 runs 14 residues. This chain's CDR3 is CASSSEGGNQPQHF. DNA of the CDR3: TGCGCCAGCAGCAGTGAGGGCGGCAATCAGCCCCAGCATTTT.

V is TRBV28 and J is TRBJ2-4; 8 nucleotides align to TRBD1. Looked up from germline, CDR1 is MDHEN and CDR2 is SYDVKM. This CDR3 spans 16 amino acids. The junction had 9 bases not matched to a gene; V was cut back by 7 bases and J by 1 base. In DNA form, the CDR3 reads TGTGCCAGCACACCCAGGGGGCGCGAGGCCAAAAACATTCAGTACTTC. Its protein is CASTPRGREAKNIQYF.

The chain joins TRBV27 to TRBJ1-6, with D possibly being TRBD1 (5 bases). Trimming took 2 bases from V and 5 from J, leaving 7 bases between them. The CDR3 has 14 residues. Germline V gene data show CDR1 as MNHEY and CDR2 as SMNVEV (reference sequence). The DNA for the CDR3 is TGTGCCAGCAGTTTAGCAGGGAATAATTCACCCCTCCACTTT. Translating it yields CASSLAGNNSPLHF.

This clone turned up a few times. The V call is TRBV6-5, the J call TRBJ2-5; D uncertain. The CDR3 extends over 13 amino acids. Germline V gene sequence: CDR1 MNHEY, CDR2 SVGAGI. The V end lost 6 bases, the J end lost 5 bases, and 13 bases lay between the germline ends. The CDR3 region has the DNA TGTGCCAGCAGCCCCTCGATGAGGGAGACCCAGTACTTC. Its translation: CASSPSMRETQYF.

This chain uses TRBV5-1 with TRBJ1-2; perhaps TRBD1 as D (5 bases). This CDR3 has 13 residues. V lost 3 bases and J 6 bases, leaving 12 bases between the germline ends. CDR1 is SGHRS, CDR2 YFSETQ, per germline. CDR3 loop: CASSWQGGDGYTF. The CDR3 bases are TGCGCCAGCAGCTGGCAGGGAGGTGATGGCTACACCTTC. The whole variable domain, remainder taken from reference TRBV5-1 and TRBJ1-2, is KAGVTQTPRYLIKTRGQQVTLSCSPISGHRSVSWYQQTPGQGLQFLFEYFSETQRNKGNFPGRFSGRQFSNSRSEMNVSTLELGDSALYLCASSWQGGDGYTFGSGTRLTVV.

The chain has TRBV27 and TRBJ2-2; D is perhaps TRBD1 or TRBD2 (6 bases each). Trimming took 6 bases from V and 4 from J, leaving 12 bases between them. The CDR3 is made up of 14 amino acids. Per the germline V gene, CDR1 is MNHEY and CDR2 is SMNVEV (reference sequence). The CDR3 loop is CASSHEGGTGELFF. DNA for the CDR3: TGTGCCAGCAGCCATGAGGGGGGCACCGGGGAGCTGTTTTTT.

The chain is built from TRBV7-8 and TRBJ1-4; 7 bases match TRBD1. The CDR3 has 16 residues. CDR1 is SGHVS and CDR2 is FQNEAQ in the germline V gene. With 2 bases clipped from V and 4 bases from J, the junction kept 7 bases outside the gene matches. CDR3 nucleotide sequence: TGTGCCAGCAGCTTACTGGTGGGACAGTATAATGAAAAACTGTTTTTT. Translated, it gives CASSLLVGQYNEKLFF.

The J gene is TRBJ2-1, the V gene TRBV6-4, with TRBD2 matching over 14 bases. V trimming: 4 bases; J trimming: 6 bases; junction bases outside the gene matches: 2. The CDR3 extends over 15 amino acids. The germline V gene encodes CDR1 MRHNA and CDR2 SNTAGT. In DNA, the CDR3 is TGTGCCAGCAGTGCCGGGACTAGCGGGAGCAATGAGCAGTTCTTC. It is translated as CASSAGTSGSNEQFF.

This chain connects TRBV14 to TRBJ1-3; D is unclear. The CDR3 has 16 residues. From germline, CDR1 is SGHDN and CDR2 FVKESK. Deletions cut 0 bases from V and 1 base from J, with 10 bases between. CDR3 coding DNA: TGTGCCAGCAGCCAAGATTATCCCAATTCTGGAAACACCATATATTTT. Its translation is CASSQDYPNSGNTIYF.

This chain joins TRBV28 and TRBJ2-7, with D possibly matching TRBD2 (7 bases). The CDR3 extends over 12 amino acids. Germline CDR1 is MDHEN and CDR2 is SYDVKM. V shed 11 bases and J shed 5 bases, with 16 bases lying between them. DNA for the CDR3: TGTGCCGTATTTCGGGGGGCCCACGAGCAGTACTTC. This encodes CAVFRGAHEQYF.